Listed here are 25 T cell receptor beta chains from one sample, sequenced in a study of T cell repertoires in cytomegalovirus infection. The antigens of these receptors remain unknown. One entry per CDR3 protein results from TCRdb running MiXCR on the reads. The table records about 830,000 distinct CDR3 sequences, 30% to 35% of them present only once. The specimen was cultured CD8+ T cells from PBMCs, collected from culture after CMV antigen stimulation. The receptors were sampled from a human donor in good health (CMV status not recorded). Some clones in this sample may be carry-over from other donors' samples.

This clonotype turned up a few times. The gene calls are TRBV20-1 and TRBJ1-2; no firm D call. Germline V gives CDR1 DFQATT, CDR2 SNEGSKA (reference sequence). V was shortened by 2 bases and J by 2 bases, with 9 bases between the two germline ends. This CDR3 contains 13 residues. Here the CDR3 reads CSARFRENYGYTF. CDR3 nucleotide sequence: TGCAGTGCTAGATTTCGGGAGAACTATGGCTACACCTTC.

The CDR3: CASSQEGWNEQYF. Written as DNA, the CDR3 is TGTGCCAGCAGCCAGGAGGGATGGAACGAGCAGTACTTC. This chain links TRBV7-9 with TRBJ2-7; the D gene is possibly TRBD2 (6 bases). This CDR3 contains 13 residues. Trimming took off 5 bases at V and 5 bases at J, with 13 bases between the two ends. CDR1 and CDR2 from the germline V gene are SEHNR and FQNEAQ (reference sequence).

This clonotype was seen many times. The V and J genes are TRBV28 and TRBJ2-1, with TRBD2 as a possible D gene (6 bases). The germline V and J ends were trimmed by 5 bases and 3 bases, with 14 bases remaining between them. Germline V lookup: CDR1 MDHEN, CDR2 SYDVKM. CDR3 size: 15 residues. The CDR3 DNA is TGTGCCAGCAGTCCAGTGCGGGGAGACTACAATGAGCAGTTCTTC. This translates into CASSPVRGDYNEQFF.

The chain combines TRBV6-1 with TRBJ2-7, with 8 bases fitting TRBD1. The V segment lost 8 bases and the J segment 1 base; nucleotides outside the gene matches: 13. The CDR3 runs 16 residues. Germline loops: CDR1 MNHNS, CDR2 SASEGT. The DNA of the CDR3 is TGTGCCAGCCCATCAAGGGGCGGACAGGGATCCTACGAGCAGTACGTC. Encoded protein: CASPSRGGQGSYEQYV.

This chain joins TRBV28 and TRBJ1-2; the D gene is possibly TRBD1 (6 bases). The V gene lost 1 base and the J gene lost 1 base, with 7 bases spanning the gap. Per the germline V gene, CDR1 is MDHEN and CDR2 is SYDVKM. The CDR3 runs 14 residues. The CDR3 DNA follows: TGTGCCAGCAGTTTATCGGACAGTAACTATGGCTACACCTTC. Amino acids: CASSLSDSNYGYTF.

This chain links TRBV11-3 with TRBJ2-5; the match to TRBD1 covers 10 bases. The V gene's germline CDR1 is SGHNT and CDR2 YENEEA. Trimming took 3 bases from V and 5 from J; bases not matched to a gene: 6. The CDR3 totals 15 residues. This CDR3 is CASSFQGQGMETQYF. The CDR3, as DNA: TGTGCCAGCAGCTTTCAGGGACAGGGGATGGAGACCCAGTACTTC. Full variable domain (rest looked up from reference TRBV11-3 and TRBJ2-5): EAGVVQSPRYKIIEKKQPVAFWCNPISGHNTLYWYLQNLGQGPELLIRYENEEAVDDSQLPKDRFSAERLKGVDSTLKIQPAELGDSAVYLCASSFQGQGMETQYFGPGTRLLVL.

The V and J genes are TRBV27 and TRBJ1-1; D is uncertain. Germline loops: CDR1 MNHEY, CDR2 SMNVEV (reference sequence). The CDR3 runs to 13 residues. V lost 5 bases, J lost 1 base, and 8 bases lay in between. The CDR3 DNA reads TGTGCCAGCAGTACGGACCCGAACACTGAAGCTTTCTTT. As protein: CASSTDPNTEAFF.

The rearrangement uses TRBV6-5 and TRBJ2-2, with D unclear. The CDR3 is made up of 13 amino acids. Trimming stripped 2 bases from V and 5 bases from J, with 6 bases between. CDR1 is MNHEY and CDR2 is SVGAGI in the germline V gene. The CDR3 protein is CASSYVETGELFF. The DNA for the CDR3 is TGTGCCAGCAGTTACGTAGAGACCGGGGAGCTGTTTTTT.

The chain links TRBV7-6 to TRBJ2-7, with D possibly TRBD2 on 5 matching bases. V dropped 6 bases and J dropped 2 bases, with 11 bases sitting between them. In germline, CDR1 is SGHVS, CDR2 FNYEAQ. The length of the CDR3 is 13 residues. The CDR3 bases are TGTGCCAGCAGTTCAAGCGGAGCCTACGAGCAGTACTTC. Translated: CASSSSGAYEQYF. Looking up the rest from reference TRBV7-6 and TRBJ2-7 gives the full variable domain: GAGVSQSPRYKVTKRGQDVALRCDPISGHVSLYWYRQALGQGPEFLTYFNYEAQQDKSGLPNDRFSAERPEGSISTLTIQRTEQRDSAMYRCASSSSGAYEQYFGPGTRLTVT.

Of note for this clonotype: A far more abundant clone sits one base away, making this likely a read error. The chain combines TRBV7-2 with TRBJ1-2, with D perhaps TRBD1 (6 bases). The germline gives CDR1 SGHTA, CDR2 FQGNSA. The CDR3 has 13 amino acids. CDR3 sequence reads: CVSSLGGLDGYTF. CDR3 DNA sequence: TGTGTCAGCAGCTTAGGGGGGCTGGACGGCTACACCTTC. Full variable domain (remainder filled in from reference TRBV7-2 and TRBJ1-2): GAGVSQSPSNKVTEKGKDVELRCDPISGHTALYWYRQSLGQGLEFLIYFQGNSAPDKSGLPSDRFSAERTGGSVSTLTIQRTQQEDSAVYLCVSSLGGLDGYTFGSGTRLTVV.

The table lists this clonotype with many counts. V is TRBV7-9 and J is TRBJ2-1; D may match TRBD1 or TRBD2 (5 bases each). CDR3 length: 16 amino acids. CDR1 is SEHNR and CDR2 is FQNEAQ in the germline V gene (reference sequence). Trimming removed 5 bases at V and 3 bases at J, with 17 bases between. Here the CDR3 reads CASSTWDQAFYNEQFF. The DNA of the CDR3 is TGTGCCAGCAGCACATGGGACCAAGCCTTCTACAATGAGCAGTTCTTC.

The table lists this clonotype with a few counts. J is TRBJ2-5 and V is TRBV6-5; 7 nucleotides align to TRBD1. Germline V gives CDR1 MNHEY, CDR2 SVGAGI. The trim removed 6 bases at V and 7 bases at J, leaving 8 bases unmatched. The CDR3 spans 13 residues. CDR3 DNA: TGTGCCAGCAGGTACAGGGGAGATGGGACCCAGTACTTC. As protein: CASRYRGDGTQYF.

Comment on this clonotype: At one of its ends the junction is not consistent with the germline gene, which may arise from a read error. The genes are TRBV27 and TRBJ2-7; tentative D call: TRBD2 (7 bases). This CDR3 has 15 amino acids. Looked up from germline, CDR1 is MNHEY and CDR2 is SMNVEV (reference sequence). The CDR3 loop reads CASSLLGGGPYEQYF. The DNA of the CDR3 is TGTGCTAGCAGTTTATTGGGCGGGGGCCCCTACGAGCAGTACTTC.

This clonotype was counted many times. The V call is TRBV7-8, the J call TRBJ1-2; TRBD1 is a possible D gene (6 bases). The CDR3 runs to 15 residues. Per germline, CDR1 SGHVS and CDR2 FQNEAQ. The ends were cut back, 5 bases at V and 5 bases at J, with 18 bases in the middle. The CDR3: CASSAYREGVYGYTF. For the CDR3, the DNA is TGTGCCAGCAGCGCCTACAGGGAAGGGGTTTATGGCTACACCTTC.

This clonotype was picked up a small number of times. J is TRBJ1-5 and V is TRBV19; D is uncertain. V was shortened by 5 bases and J by 3 bases, with 20 bases between the two germline ends. Germline CDR1 is LNHDA and CDR2 is SQIVND (reference sequence). The CDR3 has 17 residues. CDR3 protein: CASSFDETRPDNQPQHF. The CDR3 bases are TGTGCCAGTAGTTTCGACGAGACAAGACCGGACAATCAGCCCCAGCATTTT.

This clonotype has a count of ten or more. The chain joins TRBV6-6 to TRBJ2-3; 8 bases map to TRBD2. J was trimmed by 5 bases and V by 2 bases; bases with no gene match: 21. This CDR3 has 20 residues. Germline-derived CDR1 and CDR2 are MNHNY and SVGAGI (reference sequence). The DNA for the CDR3 is TGTGCCAGCAGTTACCCCGTCCGATCGATTGTCGGGGGGGGTAGAGATACGCAGTATTTT. Its translation: CASSYPVRSIVGGGRDTQYF.

This clonotype was observed a handful of times. The rearrangement uses TRBV19 and TRBJ1-1; possibly TRBD1 for D (5 bases). This CDR3 spans 17 amino acids. Per germline, CDR1 LNHDA and CDR2 SQIVND (reference sequence). Deletions cut 5 bases from V and 0 bases from J, with 19 bases between. CDR3 coding DNA: TGTGCCAGTAGTTTGGGGCCCCGGGTTACATTGAACACTGAAGCTTTCTTT. It translates to CASSLGPRVTLNTEAFF.

This rearrangement joins TRBV6-5 to TRBJ1-1; TRBD1 matches 12 bases. Trimming cost V 2 bases and J 1 base; bases outside gene matches: 5. CDR3 size: 17 residues. In germline, CDR1 is MNHEY, CDR2 SVGAGI. CDR3 amino acids: CASSYPRDRGPNTEAFF. DNA for the CDR3: TGTGCCAGCAGTTACCCGAGGGACAGGGGGCCGAACACTGAAGCTTTCTTT.

The J gene is TRBJ1-2, the V gene TRBV27; 8 bases map to TRBD1. The CDR3 sequence is 14 residues long. Germline V CDR1 and CDR2: MNHEY, SMNVEV (reference sequence). The V segment lost 6 bases and the J segment 5 bases; nucleotides outside the gene matches: 8. The DNA of the CDR3 is TGTGCCAGCAGCAACGACAGGGGAGTATATGGCTACACCTTC. Its translation is CASSNDRGVYGYTF.

V and J are TRBV4-1 and TRBJ2-1; D is undetermined. From germline, CDR1 is MGHRA and CDR2 YSYEKL. The CDR3 runs 15 residues. Trimming left V 0 bases short and J 10 bases short, with 16 bases between. The chain's CDR3 is CASSQEGSALWEQFF. The CDR3 region has the DNA TGCGCCAGCAGCCAAGAAGGCTCCGCATTATGGGAGCAGTTCTTC.

The chain couples TRBV11-3 to TRBJ1-1; perhaps TRBD1 as D (6 bases). From germline, CDR1 is SGHNT and CDR2 YENEEA. Trimming removed 4 bases at V and 4 bases at J, with 13 bases between. This CDR3 has 14 residues. The CDR3 is CASSWTNRVTEAFF. The CDR3 DNA reads TGTGCCAGCAGCTGGACTAACAGGGTCACTGAAGCTTTCTTT.

V usage is TRBV12-3 or TRBV12-4 and J usage is TRBJ2-5; D may be TRBD1 (5 bases). This CDR3 spans 13 amino acids. The germline V and J ends were trimmed by 8 bases and 2 bases, with 12 bases remaining between them. The CDR3 here is CASGARVQETQYF. CDR3 bases: TGTGCCAGCGGGGCCCGGGTTCAAGAGACCCAGTACTTC.

As concerns this clonotype: The junction departs from germline at one end; a sequencing error may be responsible. The chain combines TRBV20-1 with TRBJ2-1; 10 bases match TRBD2. The CDR3 extends over 17 amino acids. The V gene's germline CDR1 is DFQATT and CDR2 SNEGSKA (reference sequence). CDR3 nucleotide sequence: TGCAGTGCTTGGTTAACTAGCGGGGCGAGCTCCTACGATGAGCAGTTCTTC. Amino acid sequence: CSAWLTSGASSYDEQFF.

Note on this clonotype: A single base separates this from a much larger clone, so it may be a read error. This chain joins TRBV2 and TRBJ1-2; 11 bases agree with TRBD1. Losses at the gene ends were 4 bases for V and 4 bases for J; bases not matched to a gene: 2. The CDR3 is made up of 14 amino acids. The V gene's germline CDR1 is SNHLY and CDR2 FYNNEI. The CDR3 DNA reads TGTGCCAGCAGTGGGACAGGGGGCGGCTATGGCTACACCTTC. It is translated as CASSGTGGGYGYTF.

About this clonotype: A junction end diverges from the germline sequence, so it may reflect a read error. This chain uses TRBV12-3 or TRBV12-4 with TRBJ1-5, with 9 bases lining up with TRBD1. CDR3 length: 14 residues. The CDR3: CVSRNDRGFQPQHF. CDR3 in DNA: TGTGTCAGCAGGAACGACAGGGGGTTTCAGCCCCAGCATTTT.